What follows are 18 T cell receptor beta chains derived from one specimen sequenced in a study of human T cells and chemical hapten exposure. MiXCR, applied by TCRdb to the RACE reads, yields one record per CDR3 protein. The table shows about 100,000 distinct CDR3 sequences, with over 10% occurring only once. Time point indicated: patch test 2, 6 weeks after DPC sensitization. Regarding treatment: therapeutic diphenylcyclopropenone sensitization with weekly scalp DPC. Sample: whole blood, taken in connection with sensitization to the hapten diphenylcyclopropenone (DPC). These receptors originate from a middle-aged woman with alopecia areata. Some clones in this sample may be carry-over from other donors' samples.

This clonotype was counted at least ten times. The V gene is TRBV7-2, the J gene TRBJ2-1; D is undetermined. The CDR3 is 15 amino acids. V lost 5 bases, J lost 3 bases, and 14 bases lay in between. Per germline, CDR1 SGHTA and CDR2 FQGNSA. CDR3 sequence reads: CASSPTSRVYNEQFF. As DNA, the CDR3 is TGTGCCAGCAGCCCTACGTCCCGGGTCTACAATGAGCAGTTCTTC.

This clonotype turned up a few times. The V gene is TRBV6-6, the J gene TRBJ2-4; D possibly corresponds to TRBD2 (6 bases). Germline V gene data show CDR1 as MNHNY and CDR2 as SVGAGI (reference sequence). V shed 7 bases and J shed 2 bases, with 12 bases lying between them. This CDR3 has 14 residues. The CDR3 is CASTQGGPKNIQYF. The DNA for the CDR3 is TGTGCCAGCACTCAGGGAGGACCCAAAAACATTCAGTACTTC.

This clonotype was counted many times. V gene TRBV5-4 combines with J gene TRBJ1-3, with D uncertain. Germline lookup yields CDR1 SGHNT and CDR2 YYREEE (reference sequence). Trimming took off 0 bases at V and 0 bases at J, with 7 bases between the two ends. The CDR3 has 15 residues. This CDR3 reads CASSLGPYSGNTIYF. Written as DNA, the CDR3 is TGTGCCAGCAGCTTGGGGCCGTACTCTGGAAACACCATATATTTT.

Ten or more counts support this clonotype. The rearrangement joins TRBV2 to TRBJ1-2; tentatively, D is TRBD1 (6 bases). Germline CDR1 is SNHLY and CDR2 is FYNNEI. V lost 6 bases and J lost 4, with 12 bases in between. This CDR3 region has 13 residues. The CDR3 coding sequence is TGTGCCAGCAGGGGTACAGGGTCCTATGGCTACACCTTC. Encoded protein: CASRGTGSYGYTF.

This clonotype was found a few times. J is TRBJ2-7 and V is TRBV6-6, with 10 positions matching TRBD2. Germline V gene lookup returns CDR1 MNHNY and CDR2 SVGAGI (reference sequence). V dropped 0 bases and J dropped 5; count of bases not matched to a gene: 22. The CDR3 is made up of 21 amino acids. DNA of the CDR3: TGTGCCAGCAGTTACTCGAAGGTACCGACTAGCGGGTCTAGGTTAGGCAACGAGCAGTACTTC. The encoded protein is CASSYSKVPTSGSRLGNEQYF.

This clonotype turned up a few times. J is TRBJ2-7 and V is TRBV6-2 or TRBV6-3, with D possibly called TRBD1 or TRBD2 (5 bases each). CDR1 is MNHEY and CDR2 is SVGEGT in the germline V gene. The V gene lost 5 bases and the J gene lost 3 bases, with 14 bases spanning the gap. The CDR3 length is 14 residues. In DNA, the CDR3 is TGTGCCAGCAGTATCCGGGACCGCAACTACGAGCAGTACTTC. It is translated as CASSIRDRNYEQYF.

As concerns this clonotype: A read error is possible here, since a much larger clone lies one base away. V is TRBV10-3 and J is TRBJ2-7, with D possibly matching TRBD1 (6 bases). Germline-derived CDR1 and CDR2 are ENHRY and SYGVKD. This CDR3 has 14 residues. CDR3 region: CAINESGQSYEQYF. For the CDR3, the DNA is TGTGCCATCAATGAGTCAGGACAGAGCTACGAGCAGTACTTC.

The chain links TRBV7-2 to TRBJ2-7, with TRBD1 identical over 7 bases. Per germline, CDR1 SGHTA and CDR2 FQGNSA. The CDR3 is 15 residues long. The V segment lost 5 bases and the J segment 0 bases; nucleotides outside the gene matches: 7. CDR3 bases: TGTGCCAGCAGCAGCTCCGGGACAGCCTCCTACGAGCAGTACTTC. This sequence encodes CASSSSGTASYEQYF.

This clonotype has ten or more counts. The genes are TRBV5-1 and TRBJ2-2; D is undetermined. This CDR3 has 13 amino acids. CDR1 is SGHRS and CDR2 is YFSETQ in the germline V gene. V was shortened by 2 bases and J by 5 bases, with 7 bases between the two germline ends. The CDR3 loop is CASSFSVTGELFF. The CDR3 DNA is TGCGCCAGCAGCTTTTCTGTGACCGGGGAGCTGTTTTTT.

This clonotype was counted ten times or more. The chain joins TRBV19 to TRBJ1-1; D unresolved. This CDR3 has 15 amino acids. Germline V gene data show CDR1 as LNHDA and CDR2 as SQIVND (reference sequence). V was pared by 7 bases and J by 5 bases, with 20 bases between. The CDR3 DNA reads as TGTGCCAGTACCGGGCAGAAAGTTATAGGTACTGAAGCTTTCTTT. It encodes CASTGQKVIGTEAFF. The whole variable domain, remainder taken from reference TRBV19 and TRBJ1-1, is DGGITQSPKYLFRKEGQNVTLSCEQNLNHDAMYWYRQDPGQGLRLIYYSQIVNDFQKGDIAEGYSVSREKKESFPLTVTSAQKNPTAFYLCASTGQKVIGTEAFFGQGTRLTVV.

This clonotype was observed a handful of times. This rearrangement joins TRBV28 to TRBJ2-5; 9 nucleotides match TRBD2. After removal of 7 bases from V and 6 bases from J, the junction contained 9 bases not matched to a gene. Germline-derived CDR1 and CDR2 are MDHEN and SYDVKM. This CDR3 has 14 amino acids. CDR3 DNA sequence: TGTGCCAGCACCCCGACTAGCGGACTTAAGACCCAGTACTTC. Translated, it gives CASTPTSGLKTQYF.

The chain uses TRBV25-1 and TRBJ1-2; the match to TRBD1 covers 9 bases. In germline, CDR1 is MGHDK, CDR2 SYGVNS. CDR3 length: 15 amino acids. Unmatched junction bases numbered 7, after V lost 4 bases and J lost 4 bases. DNA for the CDR3: TGTGCCAGCAGTGCACCGGGACAGGGATCCTATGGCTACACCTTC. This codes for CASSAPGQGSYGYTF.

In its sample, this clonotype was seen many times. CDR3 DNA: TGTGCCAGCAGTACAACAGTCTCGACGGCTAGAGCCTATAATTCACCCCTCCACTTT. It translates to CASSTTVSTARAYNSPLHF. This chain links TRBV27 with TRBJ1-6; D is unclear. This CDR3 has 19 amino acids. With 5 bases removed from V and 2 bases from J, the gap between germline ends came to 22 bases. In germline, CDR1 is MNHEY, CDR2 SMNVEV (reference sequence).

This clonotype appeared a few times. The V and J genes are TRBV3-1 and TRBJ2-2; 10 nucleotides line up with TRBD2. This CDR3 contains 15 residues. In germline, CDR1 is LGHDT, CDR2 YNNKEL (reference sequence). Unmatched junction bases numbered 8, after V lost 9 bases and J lost 4 bases. CDR3 sequence reads: CASFLSGGTTGELFF. For the CDR3, the DNA is TGTGCCAGTTTCCTTAGCGGGGGGACCACCGGGGAGCTGTTTTTT. Full variable domain (rest looked up from reference TRBV3-1 and TRBJ2-2): DTAVSQTPKYLVTQMGNDKSIKCEQNLGHDTMYWYKQDSKKFLKIMFSYNNKELIINETVPNRFSPKSPDKAHLNLHINSLELGDSAVYFCASFLSGGTTGELFFGEGSRLTVL.

This clonotype showed up many times. The CDR3 DNA reads as TGTGCCAGCAGTTCCTTTGATACAGGGGGCAATCAGCCCCAGCATTTT. Protein product: CASSSFDTGGNQPQHF. The V gene is TRBV27, the J gene TRBJ1-5; 7 nucleotides line up with TRBD1. CDR1 and CDR2 (germline): MNHEY, SMNVEV (reference sequence). The CDR3 is made up of 16 amino acids. V shed 4 bases, J shed 2 bases, and the junction held 8 bases outside the gene matches.

The V gene is TRBV20-1, the J gene TRBJ1-5; D unresolved. Per the germline V gene, CDR1 is DFQATT and CDR2 is SNEGSKA (reference sequence). This CDR3 contains 8 residues. The CDR3 DNA reads as TGCAGCCTTGGGCCCCAGCATTTT. Amino acid sequence: CSLGPQHF.

The chain has TRBV12-3 or TRBV12-4 and TRBJ2-5; a possible D gene is TRBD2 (6 bases). This CDR3 is built from 15 residues. V dropped 2 bases and J dropped 7 bases, with 17 bases sitting between them. DNA for the CDR3: TGTGCCAGCAGTTTATGGAGGGACGGGGATTTGACCCAGTACTTC. It specifies CASSLWRDGDLTQYF.

This clonotype was picked up a small number of times. The chain joins TRBV9 to TRBJ2-1; the D is unclear. Germline lookup yields CDR1 SGDLS and CDR2 YYNGEE. Trimming removed 3 bases at V and 5 bases at J, with 6 bases between. The CDR3 spans 12 residues. This chain's CDR3 is CASSALNNEQFF. For the CDR3, the DNA is TGTGCCAGCAGCGCCCTAAACAATGAGCAGTTCTTC.